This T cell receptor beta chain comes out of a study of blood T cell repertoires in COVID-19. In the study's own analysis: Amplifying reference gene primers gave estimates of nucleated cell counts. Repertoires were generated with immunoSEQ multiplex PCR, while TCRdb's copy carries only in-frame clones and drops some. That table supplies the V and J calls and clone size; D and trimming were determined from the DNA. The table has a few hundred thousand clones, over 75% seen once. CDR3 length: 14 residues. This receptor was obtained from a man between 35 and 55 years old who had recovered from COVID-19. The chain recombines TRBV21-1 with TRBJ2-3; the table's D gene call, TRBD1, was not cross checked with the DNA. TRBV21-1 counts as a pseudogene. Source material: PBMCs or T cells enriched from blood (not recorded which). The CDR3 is CASSVRGETDTQYF. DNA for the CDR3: TGTGCCAGCTCCGTAAGGGGCGAGACAGATACGCAGTATTTT.